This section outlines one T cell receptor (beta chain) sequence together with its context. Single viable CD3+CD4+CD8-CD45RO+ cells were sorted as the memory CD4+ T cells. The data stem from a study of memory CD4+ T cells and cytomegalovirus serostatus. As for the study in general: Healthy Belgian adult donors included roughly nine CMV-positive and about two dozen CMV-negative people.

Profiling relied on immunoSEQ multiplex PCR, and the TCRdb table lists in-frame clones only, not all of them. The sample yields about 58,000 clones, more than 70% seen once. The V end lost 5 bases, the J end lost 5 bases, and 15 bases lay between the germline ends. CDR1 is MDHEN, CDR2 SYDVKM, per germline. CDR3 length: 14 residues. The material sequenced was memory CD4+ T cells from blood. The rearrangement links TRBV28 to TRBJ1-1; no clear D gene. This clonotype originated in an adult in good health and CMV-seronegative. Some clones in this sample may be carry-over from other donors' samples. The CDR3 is CASSPPFENTEAFF. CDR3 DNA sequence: TGTGCCAGCAGTCCACCTTTCGAGAATACTGAAGCTTTCTTT.